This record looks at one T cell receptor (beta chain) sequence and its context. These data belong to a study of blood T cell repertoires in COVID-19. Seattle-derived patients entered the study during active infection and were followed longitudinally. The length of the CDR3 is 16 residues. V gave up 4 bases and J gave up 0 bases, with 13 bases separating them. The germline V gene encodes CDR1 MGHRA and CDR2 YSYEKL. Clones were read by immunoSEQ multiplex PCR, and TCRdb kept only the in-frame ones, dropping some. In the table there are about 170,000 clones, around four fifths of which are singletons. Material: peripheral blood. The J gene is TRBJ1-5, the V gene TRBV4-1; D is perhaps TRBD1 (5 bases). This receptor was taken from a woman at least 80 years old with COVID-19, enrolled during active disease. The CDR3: CASSPKDTDSNQPQHF. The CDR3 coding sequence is TGCGCCAGCAGCCCGAAGGACACAGATAGCAATCAGCCCCAGCATTTT.